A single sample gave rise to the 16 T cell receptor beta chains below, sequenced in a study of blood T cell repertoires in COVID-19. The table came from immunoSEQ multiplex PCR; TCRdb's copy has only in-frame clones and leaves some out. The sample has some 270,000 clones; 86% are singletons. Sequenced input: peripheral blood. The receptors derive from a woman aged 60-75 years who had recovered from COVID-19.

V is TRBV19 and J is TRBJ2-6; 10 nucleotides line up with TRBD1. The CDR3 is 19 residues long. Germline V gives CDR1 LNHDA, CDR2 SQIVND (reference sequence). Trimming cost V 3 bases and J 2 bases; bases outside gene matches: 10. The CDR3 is CASSIEMGQGLAGANVLTF. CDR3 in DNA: TGTGCCAGTAGTATTGAGATGGGACAGGGGCTTGCTGGGGCCAACGTCCTGACTTTC.

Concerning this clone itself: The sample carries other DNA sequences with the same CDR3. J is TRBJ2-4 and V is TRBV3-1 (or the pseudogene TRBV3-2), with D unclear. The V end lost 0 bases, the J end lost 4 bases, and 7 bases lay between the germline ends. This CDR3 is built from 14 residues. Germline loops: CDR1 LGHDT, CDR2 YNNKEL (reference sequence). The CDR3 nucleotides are TGTGCCAGCAGCCAAGAGCCCACTAAAAACATTCAGTACTTC. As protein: CASSQEPTKNIQYF.

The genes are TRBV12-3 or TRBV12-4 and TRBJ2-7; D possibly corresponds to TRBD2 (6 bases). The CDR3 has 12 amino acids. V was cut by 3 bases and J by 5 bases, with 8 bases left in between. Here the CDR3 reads CASSLGGNEQYF. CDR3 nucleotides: TGTGCCAGCAGTTTGGGGGGAAACGAGCAGTACTTC.

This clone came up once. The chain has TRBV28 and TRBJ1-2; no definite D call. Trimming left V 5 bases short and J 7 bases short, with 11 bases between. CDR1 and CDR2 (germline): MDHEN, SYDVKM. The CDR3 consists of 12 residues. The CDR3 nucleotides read TGTGCCAGCAGTGTTGAGAGTTCTGGCTACACCTTC. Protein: CASSVESSGYTF.

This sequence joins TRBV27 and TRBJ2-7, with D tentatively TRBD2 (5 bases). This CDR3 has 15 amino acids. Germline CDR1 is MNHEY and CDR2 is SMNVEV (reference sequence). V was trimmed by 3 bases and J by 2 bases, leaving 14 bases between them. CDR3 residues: CASSFSQLGAYEQYF. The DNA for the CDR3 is TGTGCCAGCAGTTTCTCCCAATTGGGAGCCTACGAGCAGTACTTC.

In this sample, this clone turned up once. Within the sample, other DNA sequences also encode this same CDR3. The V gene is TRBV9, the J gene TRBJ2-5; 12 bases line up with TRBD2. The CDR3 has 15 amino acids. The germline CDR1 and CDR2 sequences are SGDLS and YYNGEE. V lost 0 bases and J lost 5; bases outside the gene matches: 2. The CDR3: CASSVGTSGGETQYF. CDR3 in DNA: TGTGCCAGCAGCGTAGGAACTAGCGGGGGGGAGACCCAGTACTTC.

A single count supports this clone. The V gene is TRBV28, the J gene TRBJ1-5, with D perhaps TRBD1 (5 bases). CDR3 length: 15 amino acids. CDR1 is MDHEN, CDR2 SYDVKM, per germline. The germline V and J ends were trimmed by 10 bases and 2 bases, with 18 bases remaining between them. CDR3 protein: CATTAGGPGNQPQHF. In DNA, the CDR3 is TGTGCCACCACGGCGGGGGGACCGGGCAATCAGCCCCAGCATTTT.

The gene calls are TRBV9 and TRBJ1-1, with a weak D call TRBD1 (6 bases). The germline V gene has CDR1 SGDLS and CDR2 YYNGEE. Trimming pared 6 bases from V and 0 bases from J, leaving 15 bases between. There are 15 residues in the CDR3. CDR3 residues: CASTQTGTLNTEAFF. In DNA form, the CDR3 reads TGTGCCAGCACCCAGACCGGGACATTGAACACTGAAGCTTTCTTT.

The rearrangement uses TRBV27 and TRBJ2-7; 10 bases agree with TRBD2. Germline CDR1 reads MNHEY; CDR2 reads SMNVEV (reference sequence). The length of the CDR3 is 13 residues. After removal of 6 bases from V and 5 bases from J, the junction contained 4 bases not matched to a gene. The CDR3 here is CASRRTSGHEQYF. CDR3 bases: TGTGCCAGCAGGCGGACTAGCGGTCACGAGCAGTACTTC.

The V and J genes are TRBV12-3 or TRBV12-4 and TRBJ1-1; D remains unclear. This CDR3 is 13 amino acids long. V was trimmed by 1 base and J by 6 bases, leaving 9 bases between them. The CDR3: CASSLDGGPEAFF. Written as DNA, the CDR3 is TGTGCCAGCAGTTTAGATGGAGGGCCTGAAGCTTTCTTT.

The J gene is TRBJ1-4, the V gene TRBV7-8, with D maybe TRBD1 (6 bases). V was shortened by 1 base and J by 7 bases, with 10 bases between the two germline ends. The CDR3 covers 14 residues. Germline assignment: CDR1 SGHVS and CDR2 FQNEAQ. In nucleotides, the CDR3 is TGTGCCAGCAGCTTAGGCAGGGGTGGTGAAAAACTGTTTTTT. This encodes CASSLGRGGEKLFF.

DNA of the CDR3: TGTGCCAGCAGGGAGGTGAATAGCAATCAGCCCCAGCATTTT. Translating gives CASREVNSNQPQHF. V gene TRBV6-5 combines with J gene TRBJ1-5, with no clear D. CDR1 is MNHEY, CDR2 SVGAGI, per germline. The CDR3 extends over 14 amino acids. The ends were cut back, 6 bases at V and 0 bases at J, with 9 bases in the middle.

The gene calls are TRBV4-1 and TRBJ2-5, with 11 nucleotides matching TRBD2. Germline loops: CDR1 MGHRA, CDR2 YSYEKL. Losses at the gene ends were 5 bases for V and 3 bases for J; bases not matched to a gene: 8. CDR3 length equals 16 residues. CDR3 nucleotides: TGCGCCAGCAGCGAGTCTAGCGGGGGGACTAAAGAGACCCAGTACTTC. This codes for CASSESSGGTKETQYF.

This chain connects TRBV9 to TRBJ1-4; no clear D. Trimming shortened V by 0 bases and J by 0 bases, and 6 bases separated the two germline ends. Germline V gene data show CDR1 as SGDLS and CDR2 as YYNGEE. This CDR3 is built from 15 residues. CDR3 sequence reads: CASSVGAPTNEKLFF. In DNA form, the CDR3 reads TGTGCCAGCAGCGTAGGGGCTCCAACTAATGAAAAACTGTTTTTT. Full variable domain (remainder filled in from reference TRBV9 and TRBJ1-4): DSGVTQTPKHLITATGQRVTLRCSPRSGDLSVYWYQQSLDQGLQFLIQYYNGEERAKGNILERFSAQQFPDLHSELNLSSLELGDSALYFCASSVGAPTNEKLFFGSGTQLSVL.

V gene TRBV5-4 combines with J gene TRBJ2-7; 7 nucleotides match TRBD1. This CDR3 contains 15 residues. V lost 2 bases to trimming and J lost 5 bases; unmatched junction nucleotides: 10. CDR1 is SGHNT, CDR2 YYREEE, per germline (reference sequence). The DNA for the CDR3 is TGTGCCAGCAGCTTATCGGGACAGTCAGGCGACGAGCAGTACTTC. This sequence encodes CASSLSGQSGDEQYF.

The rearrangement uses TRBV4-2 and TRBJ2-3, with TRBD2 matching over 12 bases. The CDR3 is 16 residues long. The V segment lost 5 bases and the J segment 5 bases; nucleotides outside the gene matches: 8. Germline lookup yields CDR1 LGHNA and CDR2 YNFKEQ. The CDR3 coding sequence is TGTGCCAGCAGCTGGCGACTAGCGGGGGATCAAGATACGCAGTATTTT. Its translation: CASSWRLAGDQDTQYF.